This section outlines one T cell receptor (beta chain) sequence together with its context. Which cohort a participant joined came from the clinical history participants gave. Germline loops: CDR1 KGHSH, CDR2 LQKENI. CDR3 size: 14 residues. With 4 bases clipped from V and 5 bases from J, the junction kept 6 bases outside the gene matches. This sample is part of a study of blood T cell repertoires in COVID-19. Study context: The cDNA or gDNA used as material had been derived from T cells, B-cell-depleted T cells, or PBMCs.

Profiled with immunoSEQ multiplex PCR; TCRdb holds only in-frame clones, not every one. The sample consists of over 250,000 clones, 75% to 90% of them appearing once. The V gene is TRBV18, the J gene TRBJ2-5, with 8 bases that match TRBD2. Material for sequencing was PBMCs or T cells enriched from blood (not recorded which). This TCR was sampled from a woman between 18 and 29 years old who had recovered from COVID-19. CDR3 in DNA: TGTGCCAGCTCACGCTCGGGGGGGACGGAGACCCAGTACTTC. It is translated as CASSRSGGTETQYF.